This T cell receptor (beta chain) was identified during a study of shared T cell receptors in the human thymus. CDR3 length equals 14 residues. V shed 11 bases and J shed 0 bases, with 14 bases lying between them. Per germline, CDR1 MDHEN and CDR2 SYDVKM. Method: immunoSEQ multiplex PCR; TCRdb's copy keeps in-frame clones and lacks some. The sample includes roughly 660,000 clones, around 87% of them seen just once. The same sample was also studied in work on human thymus T cells. Per that paper: Thymic and blood repertoires seemed to favor certain V and J genes.

Sequencing was done on a sample of thymocytes. The receptor was derived from a boy in the first two years of life with a congenital heart defect. The V and J genes are TRBV28 and TRBJ1-3, with a possible D match to TRBD1 (6 bases). The CDR3 DNA reads as TGTGCCGAGAGACAGGCAGGCTCTGGAAACACCATATATTTT. It translates to CAERQAGSGNTIYF.